Following are 18 T cell receptor beta chains from one sample sequenced in a study of OX40 agonist ivuxolimab in advanced cancers. Libraries were prepared through the immunoSEQ multiplex PCR assay. TCRdb took over this immuneACCESS table, retaining in-frame rearrangements with V and J assigned. Such tables are incomplete; in checked studies, under half of the missing clones stem from an unresolved V gene, and the remainder is unexplained. The sample contains roughly 57,000 clones, 79% of them found a single time. Clones ranked in the top ten supply 2% to 3% of the sample. The sequences come from CD4+ or CD8+ T cells sorted from blood, collected in a trial of the OX40 agonist ivuxolimab. All receptors derive from an adult with an advanced solid tumor such as melanoma, head and neck, liver or kidney cancer.

The CDR3 DNA reads TGTGCCAGCAGCTTTATAGCGGGGGGGTTCTACGAGCAGTACTTC. This codes for CASSFIAGGFYEQYF. V and J are TRBV11-2 and TRBJ2-7; 11 bases line up with TRBD2. CDR3 size: 15 residues. CDR1 and CDR2 (germline): SGHAT, FQNNGV. After removal of 3 bases from V and 3 bases from J, the junction contained 4 bases not matched to a gene. The variable domain in full, with the rest retrieved from reference TRBV11-2 and TRBJ2-7, is EAGVAQSPRYKIIEKRQSVAFWCNPISGHATLYWYQQILGQGPKLLIQFQNNGVVDDSQLPKDRFSAERLKGVDSTLKIQPAKLEDSAVYLCASSFIAGGFYEQYFGPGTRLTVT.

The chain couples TRBV6-1 to TRBJ2-3, with a tentative D call TRBD1 (6 bases). Germline CDR1 MNHNS, CDR2 SASEGT. The V end lost 2 bases, the J end lost 1 base, and 10 bases lay between the germline ends. This CDR3 is 15 amino acids long. The CDR3 DNA is TGTGCCAGCAGTGAAAACAGGGCCCGCACAGATACGCAGTATTTT. Amino acids: CASSENRARTDTQYF.

CDR3 sequence reads: CASSLGVLGETQYF. In nucleotides, the CDR3 is TGTGCCAGCAGCTTAGGCGTTTTGGGGGAGACCCAGTACTTC. This chain joins TRBV7-2 and TRBJ2-5; D is undetermined. Germline CDR1 and CDR2: SGHTA and FQGNSA. The CDR3 extends over 14 amino acids. V lost 1 base and J 5 bases, leaving 11 bases between the germline ends.

This chain connects TRBV2 to TRBJ2-4, with a possible D match to TRBD2 (6 bases). The CDR3 contains 14 residues. The V gene lost 6 bases and the J gene lost 1 base, with 10 bases spanning the gap. CDR1 and CDR2 from the germline V gene are SNHLY and FYNNEI. The CDR3 loop reads CASSVRGAKNIQYF. The CDR3 DNA is TGTGCCAGCAGCGTACGGGGGGCCAAAAACATTCAGTACTTC. The full variable domain, in which reference TRBV2 and TRBJ2-4 provide the parts outside the CDR3, is EPEVTQTPSHQVTQMGQEVILRCVPISNHLYFYWYRQILGQKVEFLVSFYNNEISEKSEIFDDQFSVERPDGSNFTLKIRSTKLEDSAMYFCASSVRGAKNIQYFGAGTRLSVL.

This clone was observed a single time. The genes are TRBV4-3 and TRBJ2-4, with D perhaps TRBD2 (5 bases). The germline gives CDR1 LGHNA, CDR2 YSLEER. This CDR3 contains 15 residues. The V and J ends lost 0 bases and 9 bases respectively, with 15 bases between them. The CDR3 nucleotides are TGCGCCAGCAGCCAAGAATTCGGGGTTCAAGGCATTCAGTACTTC. This codes for CASSQEFGVQGIQYF.

The V gene is TRBV5-1, the J gene TRBJ1-3; the D gene is possibly TRBD1 (5 bases). The CDR3 spans 14 residues. Trimming shortened V by 7 bases and J by 1 base, and 12 bases separated the two germline ends. CDR1 and CDR2 from the germline V gene are SGHRS and YFSETQ. This CDR3 is CASRPQGSGNTIYF. CDR3 in DNA: TGCGCCAGCCGACCCCAGGGATCTGGAAACACCATATATTTT.

The CDR3 protein is CASSISGNSPVSYGYTF. For the CDR3, the DNA is TGTGCCAGTAGTATATCCGGGAACTCCCCTGTCTCCTATGGCTACACCTTC. This sequence joins TRBV19 and TRBJ1-2; no firm D call. Trimming left V 2 bases short and J 4 bases short, with 20 bases between. The CDR3 has 17 amino acids. From germline, CDR1 is LNHDA and CDR2 SQIVND (reference sequence).

This chain links TRBV2 with TRBJ1-6; 9 positions agree with TRBD1. V shed 2 bases and J 11 bases; nucleotides not matched to a gene: 7. CDR1 is SNHLY and CDR2 is FYNNEI in the germline V gene. This CDR3 region has 15 residues. CDR3 coding DNA: TGTGCCAGCAGTGAAAGAGCCGGGACAGGGACACCCCTCCACTTT. Translating it yields CASSERAGTGTPLHF.

This sequence joins TRBV15 and TRBJ2-7, with 7 bases identical to TRBD1. CDR1 and CDR2 from the germline V gene are LNHNV and YYDKDF (reference sequence). Unmatched junction bases numbered 5, after V lost 0 bases and J lost 6 bases. This CDR3 has 14 amino acids. The CDR3 region is CATSRDGDSGEQYF. DNA of the CDR3: TGTGCCACCAGCAGAGATGGGGACAGCGGCGAGCAGTACTTC.

V gene TRBV10-3 combines with J gene TRBJ2-2; 10 positions match TRBD1. The CDR3 contains 14 residues. Trimming cost V 7 bases and J 5 bases; bases outside gene matches: 4. Germline CDR1 and CDR2: ENHRY and SYGVKD. The CDR3 is CAINRQGATGELFF. In DNA form, the CDR3 reads TGTGCCATCAATAGACAGGGGGCAACCGGGGAGCTGTTTTTT.

The chain uses TRBV5-6 and TRBJ1-4; 9 bases match TRBD1. CDR3 length: 15 amino acids. The germline gives CDR1 SGHDT, CDR2 YYEEEE. Trimming cost V 1 base and J 4 bases; bases outside gene matches: 2. CDR3 in DNA: TGTGCCAGCAGCTTGTTGGGACAGGGTAATGAAAAACTGTTTTTT. Protein sequence: CASSLLGQGNEKLFF.

The chain uses TRBV28 and TRBJ1-2, with D perhaps matching TRBD1 (5 bases). CDR1 and CDR2 (germline): MDHEN, SYDVKM. This CDR3 is 15 amino acids long. V gave up 6 bases and J gave up 0 bases, with 14 bases separating them. The CDR3 sequence is CASRPAGGSNYGYTF. The CDR3 nucleotides are TGTGCCAGCAGACCCGCGGGGGGTTCTAACTATGGCTACACCTTC.

This chain links TRBV7-3 with TRBJ2-2; 7 nucleotides align to TRBD2. Germline CDR1 SGHTA, CDR2 FQGTGA. With 0 bases clipped from V and 7 bases from J, the junction kept 5 bases outside the gene matches. CDR3 length: 15 amino acids. CDR3 DNA: TGTGCCAGCAGCTTAACTGGGACTAAGGGCGGGGAGCTGTTTTTT. Protein sequence: CASSLTGTKGGELFF.

The DNA of the CDR3 is TGTGCCAGCAGCCAAGAGGCAGGGAGGAATAATGAAAAACTGTTTTTT. The encoded protein is CASSQEAGRNNEKLFF. The V call is TRBV4-2, the J call TRBJ1-4, with D possibly matching TRBD1 (5 bases). This CDR3 is 16 amino acids long. From germline, CDR1 is LGHNA and CDR2 YNFKEQ. V was pared by 0 bases and J by 4 bases, with 12 bases between.

The chain recombines TRBV7-8 with TRBJ1-5; TRBD1 aligns across 10 bases. Germline CDR1 SGHVS, CDR2 FQNEAQ. The CDR3 totals 18 residues. The ends lost 5 bases at V and 3 bases at J; junction bases unmatched: 13. DNA of the CDR3: TGTGCCAGCAGCACCCTAGACAGGGGGCTATCAATCAATCAGCCCCAGCATTTT. Encoded protein: CASSTLDRGLSINQPQHF. Complete variable domain (other parts from reference TRBV7-8 and TRBJ1-5): GAGVSQSPRYKVAKRGQDVALRCDPISGHVSLFWYQQALGQGPEFLTYFQNEAQLDKSGLPSDRFFAERPEGSVSTLKIQRTQQEDSAVYLCASSTLDRGLSINQPQHFGDGTRLSIL.

The chain carries TRBV5-6 and TRBJ2-3; D uncertain. Germline V lookup: CDR1 SGHDT, CDR2 YYEEEE. The CDR3 covers 14 residues. V gave up 4 bases and J gave up 0 bases, with 9 bases separating them. Written as DNA, the CDR3 is TGTGCCAGCAGCCCGACCCTGAGCACAGATACGCAGTATTTT. Its translation is CASSPTLSTDTQYF.

V and J are TRBV9 and TRBJ1-5, with TRBD1 matching 7 bases. CDR3 length equals 14 residues. Trimming cost V 4 bases and J 4 bases; bases outside gene matches: 5. Germline values: CDR1 SGDLS, CDR2 YYNGEE. DNA for the CDR3: TGTGCCAGCAGCAAGGGGGCGGAAAATCAGCCCCAGCATTTT. Its protein product is CASSKGAENQPQHF.

The CDR3, as DNA: TGCGCCAGCAGCTTTTTGGACAGGGGGCGAGAGGCCGGGGAGCTGTTTTTT. The encoded protein is CASSFLDRGREAGELFF. J is TRBJ2-2 and V is TRBV5-1, with 11 bases lining up with TRBD1. The CDR3 length is 17 residues. J gave up 6 bases and V 2 bases, and 9 bases lay outside the gene matches. Germline V CDR1 and CDR2: SGHRS, YFSETQ.